This T cell receptor beta chain was retrieved from a study of shared clonotypes between healthy human individuals. The CDR3 consists of 13 residues. With 7 bases clipped from V and 3 bases from J, the junction kept 2 bases outside the gene matches. Germline V CDR1 and CDR2: MDHEN, SYDVKM. This clone was counted once. Naive CD8 cells, CD45RO-negative and positively selected for CCR7, excluded terminally differentiated effector memory CD45RA+ cells. Here immunoSEQ multiplex PCR was the method, and the copy in TCRdb shows in-frame clones only, minus some. This table has roughly 2.1 million clones, about 92% appearing once.

The receptor's source is a man between 18 and 35 years old in good health. Some clones in this sample may be carry-over from other donors' samples. Material: naive CD8+ T cells from PBMCs. The rearrangement links TRBV28 to TRBJ2-7; 11 nucleotides align to TRBD2. The CDR3 DNA is TGTGCCAGCACCGGGACTAGCGGCTACGAGCAGTACTTC. It specifies CASTGTSGYEQYF.